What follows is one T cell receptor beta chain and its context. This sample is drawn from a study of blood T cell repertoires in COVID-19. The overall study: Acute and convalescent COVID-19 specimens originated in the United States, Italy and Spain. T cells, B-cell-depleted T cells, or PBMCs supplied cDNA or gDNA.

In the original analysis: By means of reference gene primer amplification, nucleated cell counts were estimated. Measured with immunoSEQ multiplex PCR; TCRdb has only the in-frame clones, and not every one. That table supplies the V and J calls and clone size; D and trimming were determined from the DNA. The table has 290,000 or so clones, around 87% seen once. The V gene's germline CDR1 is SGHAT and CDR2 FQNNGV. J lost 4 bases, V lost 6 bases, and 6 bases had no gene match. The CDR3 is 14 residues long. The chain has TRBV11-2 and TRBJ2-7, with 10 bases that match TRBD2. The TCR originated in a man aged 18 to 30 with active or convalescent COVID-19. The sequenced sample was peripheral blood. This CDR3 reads CASRSSGGIYEQYF. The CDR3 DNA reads TGTGCCAGCAGAAGTAGCGGGGGGATTTACGAGCAGTACTTC.